This T cell receptor (beta chain) is drawn from a study of early T cells in non-severe SARS-CoV-2 infection. Whole-study context: The input, bulk RNA from unsorted whole blood, was sequenced, and chains were unpaired.

This clonotype was seen at least ten times. With 4 bases removed from V and 7 bases from J, the gap between germline ends came to 13 bases. This CDR3 has 13 amino acids. Germline CDR1 is SQVTM and CDR2 is ANQGSEA. Individual cDNA molecules received unique molecular identifiers during library preparation. TCRdb re-called the 5' RACE reads through MiXCR, storing one row per CDR3 protein. The sample records approximately 76,000 distinct CDR3 sequences, under 15% being singletons. V usage is TRBV29-1 and J usage is TRBJ2-2; D is uncertain. The receptor comes from an adult who was a healthcare worker with PCR-confirmed SARS-CoV-2 infection or an uninfected control (not recorded which). Sequencing used whole blood. Here the CDR3 DNA reads TGCAGCGTTGGAGACACCGTGGGCGGGGAGCTGTTTTTT. It codes for CSVGDTVGGELFF.